This T cell receptor (beta chain) was captured in a study of blood T cell repertoires in COVID-19. Across the study: Specimens from acute and convalescent COVID-19 originated in the United States, Italy and Spain. From T cells, B-cell-depleted T cells, or PBMCs came the material, which was cDNA or gDNA.

Sequencing used immunoSEQ multiplex PCR; TCRdb keeps in-frame clones, though not all of them. Found here are 250,000 or so clones, more than 75% of them singletons; the top ten hold around 7.3%. V was clipped by 0 bases and J by 7 bases; unmatched bases: 8. In germline, CDR1 is LGHDT, CDR2 YNNKEL (reference sequence). This CDR3 spans 17 amino acids. The rearrangement joins TRBV3-1 (or the pseudogene TRBV3-2) to TRBJ1-6, with 8 bases matching TRBD1. This TCR derives from a woman aged 65 to 85 with active or convalescent COVID-19. Sequencing was done on a sample of peripheral blood. The CDR3 sequence is CASSQDTPGQVNSPLHF. The DNA of the CDR3 is TGTGCCAGCAGCCAAGATACACCGGGACAGGTAAATTCACCCCTCCACTTT.